The clone carrying this TCR beta chain turned up a few times. Its antigen is unknown. J was trimmed by 6 bases and V by 4 bases; bases with no gene match: 15. The CDR3 consists of 17 residues. Germline V gene data show CDR1 as SGHRS and CDR2 as YFSETQ. The PCR was carried out with 60 Vbeta primers and 13 Jbeta primers. Sequenced by immunoSEQ multiplex PCR; TCRdb stores in-frame clones only, minus some. The table has roughly 100,000 clones, about 83% seen once; the top ten hold more than 3%. The data are from a study of cytomegalovirus exposure and HLA in healthy donors. Study-level information: In a previous analysis, approximately 110 million unique TCR beta sequences were found from some 180 million T cells.

Whole-study results and caveats: Some V segments (TRBV6-2 and TRBV6-3 among them) were excluded as indistinguishable. The presence/absence work took it that sequencing depth was about the same across donors.

Sequencing input: PBMCs. The origin of this receptor is a female donor in good health and CMV-seropositive. J is TRBJ2-5 and V is TRBV5-1; TRBD1 aligns across 10 bases. CDR3 loop: CASSIYSGTGEGQTQYF. DNA for the CDR3: TGCGCCAGCAGCATTTACTCCGGGACAGGGGAAGGGCAGACCCAGTACTTC. The entire variable domain, with the rest obtained from reference TRBV5-1 and TRBJ2-5, is as follows: KAGVTQTPRYLIKTRGQQVTLSCSPISGHRSVSWYQQTPGQGLQFLFEYFSETQRNKGNFPGRFSGRQFSNSRSEMNVSTLELGDSALYLCASSIYSGTGEGQTQYFGPGTRLLVL.